Described below is a single T cell receptor (beta chain) sequence and its context. This sample is drawn from a study of T cell changes during pregnancy in multiple sclerosis. CDR1 is SGHTA and CDR2 is FQGNSA in the germline V gene. V lost 1 base, J lost 1 base, and 14 bases lay in between. This CDR3 comprises 17 residues. Only in-frame clones appear in the TCRdb table, and some are missing; sequencing was by immunoSEQ multiplex PCR. The repertoire holds tens of thousands of clones, with around 84% as singletons. The rearrangement uses TRBV7-2 and TRBJ2-4; TRBD2 is a possible D gene (6 bases). The sequence came from a female donor with multiple sclerosis, enrolled in a pregnancy study. Specimen: CD4+ T cells from peripheral blood mononuclear cells, collected before pregnancy. DNA for the CDR3: TGTGCCAGCAGCTTAGTGGCGGGGAAGGGGGCCAAAAACATTCAGTACTTC. As protein: CASSLVAGKGAKNIQYF.